The present TCR beta chain was sequenced within a study of CD8 T cells in Susac syndrome (dated by TCRdb to about 2019). At the level of the whole study: Among the Susac syndrome patients who were sequenced, clinically active disease was present in more than five and clinical remission was observed in under ten. At blood withdrawal, Susac syndrome patients were either therapy-naive, taking corticosteroids (in some cases with IVIg as well), or taking IVIg alone. The study used repertoire sequencing to test whether antigen drove CD8+ T cell activation and differentiation in Susac syndrome. Clonality of the CD8+ T cell repertoire was compared between roughly twelve healthy donors, roughly 14 Susac syndrome patients and fewer than 16 multiple sclerosis patients.

CDR1 SGHNT and CDR2 YENEEA were looked up in the germline V gene. At the junction V is shortened by 0 bases and J by 6 bases; bases outside the gene matches: 10. The CDR3 covers 16 residues, taking in both the cysteine and the phenylalanine. The DNA shown is the 48-base CDR3, in frame from base 1. RNA was extracted using the RNeasy kit, and roughly 0.45 to 1 microgram was reverse transcribed with random hexamers. The immunoSEQ multiplex PCR assay, covering 54 Vbeta and 13 Jbeta segments, was used to amplify TCR beta CDR3 regions. PCR amplification bias was corrected using a synthetic template baseline for primer optimization and computational correction. The paper's data handling went like this. Only productive sequences were kept, with reads annotated to V, D and J genes according to IMGT and analyzed in immunoSEQ Analyzer. To calculate clonality, Shannon entropy was normalized by log2 of the number of productive unique sequences and then subtracted from one. Public and private clones were assessed among the 100 most prevalent clones of each patient and control. Clones were defined as Susac-specific if absent from the healthy and MS cohorts, from 900 to 1,300 published viral clones and from other ImmuneACCESS disease sequences. The public reads were reanalyzed by TCRdb: fastp trimming at Q25, MiXCR alignment, in-frame beta chains only. All rows with the same CDR3 protein become a single entry with the most common DNA and genes. V and J calls and clone size were set by TCRdb, not the authors. The sample data list about 90,000 distinct CDR3 sequences, and about 96% of these were observed just once. 0.62% of the sample is taken by the ten largest.

Points on this clonotype: Its specific antigen is unknown. No quality values exist for individual bases; no much larger clone is one base distant.

Peripheral blood CD8+ and CD4+ T cells from healthy donors, Susac syndrome patients and multiple sclerosis patients were profiled by high-throughput TCR beta sequencing. The Susac syndrome patients fulfilled recently defined diagnostic criteria for either definite or probable disease. CD8+ TEMRA cells were enriched by FACS, while bulk CD8+ and CD4+ T cells were purified by magnetic negative isolation. Blood was collected in EDTA tubes and processed within 24 hours, with PBMCs isolated through density gradient centrifugation. PBMCs intended for TCR sequencing were cryopreserved in liquid nitrogen and thawed later in a water bath at 37 degrees C. Purity of sorted or isolated CD4+, CD8+ and CD8+ TEMRA cells was at least 90%. The paper's findings and limits, for the study overall: The study acknowledged that relatively few individuals were included in the TCR sequencing and HLA analysis. Looking at Susac-specific public clones, the researchers identified under 20 in the total CD8+ repertoire and 4 or 5 in the CD8+ TEMRA repertoire. Susac syndrome CD8+ repertoires showed clonal expansion, highest in CD8+ TEMRA cells and greater in clinically active than remitting patients.

The receptor chain draws on TRBV11-3 and TRBJ2-7; TRBD1 matches 8 bases in the middle. The TCR was taken from a human donor with Susac syndrome. Sequenced sample: CD8+ T cells from PBMCs. The CDR3 has the sequence CASSLDPSGQAGEQYF. The DNA reads TGTGCCAGCAGCTTAGATCCTTCGGGACAGGCGGGCGAGCAGTACTTC.